Listed here is a single TCR beta chain. The record originates from a study of control samples from healthy donors and cancer patients. The assay was immunoSEQ multiplex PCR, and TCRdb's table has in-frame clones only and misses some. The sample shows 40,000 to 55,000 clones, over 90% of them seen only once. Deletions cut 1 base from V and 6 bases from J, with 16 bases between. This CDR3 is 16 amino acids long. CDR1 SGHTA and CDR2 FQGNSA come from the germline V gene. What was sequenced was PBMCs. The source is a woman aged 45-65 years with head and neck cancer. This chain joins TRBV7-2 and TRBJ1-5, with a tentative D call TRBD1 (6 bases). CDR3 bases: TGTGCCAGCAGCTTAGTAGGCTCGGGGGCCAGTCAGCCCCAGCATTTT. Protein product: CASSLVGSGASQPQHF.